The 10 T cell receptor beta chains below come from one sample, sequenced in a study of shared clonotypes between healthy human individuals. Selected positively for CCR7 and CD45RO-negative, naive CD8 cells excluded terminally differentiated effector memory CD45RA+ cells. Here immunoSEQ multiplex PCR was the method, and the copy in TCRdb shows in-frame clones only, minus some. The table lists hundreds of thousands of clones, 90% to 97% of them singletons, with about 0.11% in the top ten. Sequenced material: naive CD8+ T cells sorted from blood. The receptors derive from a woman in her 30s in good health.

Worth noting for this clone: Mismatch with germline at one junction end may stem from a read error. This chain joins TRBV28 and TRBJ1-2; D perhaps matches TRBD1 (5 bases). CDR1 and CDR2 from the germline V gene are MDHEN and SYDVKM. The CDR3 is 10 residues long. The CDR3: CASRGRRGSF. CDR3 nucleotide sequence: TGTGCCAGCAGGGGAAGGAGGGGATCCTTC.

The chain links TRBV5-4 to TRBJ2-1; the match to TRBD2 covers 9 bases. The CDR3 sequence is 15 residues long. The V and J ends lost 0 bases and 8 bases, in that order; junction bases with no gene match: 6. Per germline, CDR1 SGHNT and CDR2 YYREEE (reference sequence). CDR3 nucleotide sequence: TGTGCCAGCAGCTTGGGTAGCGGGGGCATCGATGAGCAGTTCTTC. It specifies CASSLGSGGIDEQFF.

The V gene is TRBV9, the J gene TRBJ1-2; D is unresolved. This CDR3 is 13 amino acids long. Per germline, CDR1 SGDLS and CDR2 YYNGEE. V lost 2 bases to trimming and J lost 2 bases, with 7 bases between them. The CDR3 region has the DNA TGTGCCAGCAGCGTTAACAGCAACTATGGCTACACCTTC. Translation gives CASSVNSNYGYTF.

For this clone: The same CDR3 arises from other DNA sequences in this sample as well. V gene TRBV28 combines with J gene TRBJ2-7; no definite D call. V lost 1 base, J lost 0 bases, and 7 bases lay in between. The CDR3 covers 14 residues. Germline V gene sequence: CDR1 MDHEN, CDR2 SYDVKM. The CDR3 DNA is TGTGCCAGCAGTTTATTCGGAAGCTCCTACGAGCAGTACTTC. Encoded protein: CASSLFGSSYEQYF.

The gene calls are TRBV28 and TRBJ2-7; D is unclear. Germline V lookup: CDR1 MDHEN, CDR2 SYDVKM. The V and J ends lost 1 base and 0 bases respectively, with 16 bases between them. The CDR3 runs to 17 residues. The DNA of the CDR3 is TGTGCCAGCAGTTTATCACCTCACATAGAAAGCTCCTACGAGCAGTACTTC. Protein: CASSLSPHIESSYEQYF. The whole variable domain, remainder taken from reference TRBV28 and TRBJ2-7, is DVKVTQSSRYLVKRTGEKVFLECVQDMDHENMFWYRQDPGLGLRLIYFSYDVKMKEKGDIPEGYSVSREKKERFSLILESASTNQTSMYLCASSLSPHIESSYEQYFGPGTRLTVT.

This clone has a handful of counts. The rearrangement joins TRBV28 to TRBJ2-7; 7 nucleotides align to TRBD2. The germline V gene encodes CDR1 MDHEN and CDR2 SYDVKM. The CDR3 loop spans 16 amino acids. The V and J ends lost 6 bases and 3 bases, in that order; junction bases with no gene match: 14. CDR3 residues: CASSRPRREGFYEQYF. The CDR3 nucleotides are TGTGCCAGCAGCCGCCCCCGGAGGGAGGGGTTCTACGAGCAGTACTTC.

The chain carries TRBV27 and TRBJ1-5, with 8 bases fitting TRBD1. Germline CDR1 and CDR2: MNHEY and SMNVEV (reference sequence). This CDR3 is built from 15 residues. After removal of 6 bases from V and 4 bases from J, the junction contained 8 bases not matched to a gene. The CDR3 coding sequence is TGTGCCAGCAGACATACAGGGGGAGTTAATCAGCCCCAGCATTTT. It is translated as CASRHTGGVNQPQHF.

In DNA form, the CDR3 reads TGTGCCAGCAGCCAAGAGGGGGGTTTAGGTTCCTACGAGCAGTACTTC. It is translated as CASSQEGGLGSYEQYF. The V gene is TRBV4-2, the J gene TRBJ2-7; tentatively, D is TRBD2 (6 bases). CDR1 LGHNA and CDR2 YNFKEQ come from the germline V gene. CDR3 length: 16 residues. V shed 0 bases and J shed 1 base, with 13 bases lying between them.

CDR3 residues: CASSVGFGSQETQYF. CDR3 DNA sequence: TGTGCCAGCAGCGTAGGATTCGGGAGTCAAGAGACCCAGTACTTC. The gene calls are TRBV9 and TRBJ2-5, with TRBD2 as a possible D gene (6 bases). From germline, CDR1 is SGDLS and CDR2 YYNGEE. V was trimmed by 0 bases and J by 2 bases, leaving 11 bases between them. CDR3 size: 15 residues.

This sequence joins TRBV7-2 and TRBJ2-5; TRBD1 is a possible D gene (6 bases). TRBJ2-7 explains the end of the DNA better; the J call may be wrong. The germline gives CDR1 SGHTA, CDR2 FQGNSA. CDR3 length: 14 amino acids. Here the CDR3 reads CASSLLGHGYEQYF. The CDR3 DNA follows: TGTGCCAGCAGCTTACTGGGACATGGCTACGAGCAGTACTTC.